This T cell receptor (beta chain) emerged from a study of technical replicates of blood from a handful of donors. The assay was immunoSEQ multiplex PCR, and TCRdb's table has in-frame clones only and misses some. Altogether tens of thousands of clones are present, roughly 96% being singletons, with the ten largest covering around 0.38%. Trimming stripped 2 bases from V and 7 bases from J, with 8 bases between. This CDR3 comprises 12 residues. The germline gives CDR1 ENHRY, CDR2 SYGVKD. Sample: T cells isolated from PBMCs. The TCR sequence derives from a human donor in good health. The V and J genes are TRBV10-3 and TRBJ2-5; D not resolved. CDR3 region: CAISETQVTQYF. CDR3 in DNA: TGTGCCATCAGTGAGACCCAGGTGACCCAGTACTTC.